This TCR beta chain came from a study of cytomegalovirus exposure and HLA in healthy donors. Whole-study context: An analysis done earlier identified fewer than 140 million unique TCR beta sequences from about 179 million T cells. Study-wide results and limits: Accurate prediction of most subjects' HLA-A and HLA-B alleles from TCR beta sequences was reported.

Both 60 Vbeta primers and 13 Jbeta primers went into the PCR. Assay used: immunoSEQ multiplex PCR; TCRdb lists only in-frame clones, some missing. The sample contains 150,000 to 200,000 clones, 81% of which appear only once. Concerning this clone: No antigen is known for it.

This TCR was recovered from a woman in her 30s in good health and CMV-seronegative. The sample comprised PBMCs.

CDR3 residues: CASSQDRGGPSYGYTF. The CDR3 DNA reads as TGCGCCAGCAGCCAAGATCGCGGGGGACCCAGCTATGGCTACACCTTC. This chain joins TRBV4-3 and TRBJ1-2, with D possibly TRBD1 on 5 matching bases. The V gene's germline CDR1 is LGHNA and CDR2 YSLEER. Trimming took 0 bases from V and 4 from J, leaving 15 bases between them. CDR3 length: 16 amino acids.